The clone carrying this TCR beta chain was found many times. What it recognizes is unknown. These data originate in a study of T cells in Graves' hyperthyroidism and ophthalmopathy. Study as a whole: Peripheral blood was collected at initial diagnosis, before any treatment.

Germline-derived CDR1 and CDR2 are KGHSH and LQKENI. The CDR3 has 12 residues. V lost 6 bases, J lost 3 bases, and 8 bases lay in between. Researchers amplified the TCR beta CDR3 regions from RNA transcripts. Using the HTBI primer set, a first-round RT-PCR was run on the TCR CDR3. Each CDR3 protein is one row after TCRdb ran MiXCR on the multiplex PCR reads. This sample has 500,000 to 550,000 distinct CDR3 sequences, with just under 20% found just once. This sample holds PBMCs from approximately 9 ml fresh peripheral blood. Study conclusions and caveats: Blood also contained most expanded thyroid clonotypes above 0.001. Through a model of 13 V-J features, ophthalmopathy was separated from stable hyperthyroidism.

The chain carries TRBV18 and TRBJ1-1, with D hard to call. Sequences were obtained from blood. The sequence came from a man aged 40-50 years with Graves' ophthalmopathy. The CDR3 DNA sequence: TGTGCCAGCTCTACCAGTGACACTGAAGCTTTCTTT. Translating it yields CASSTSDTEAFF.